A single sample is the source of the 18 T cell receptor beta chains below, sequenced in a study of blood T cell repertoires in COVID-19. TCRdb's copy holds only in-frame clones and misses some; the assay was immunoSEQ multiplex PCR. The sample includes around 280,000 clones, approximately 90% of them seen just once. Sequenced: PBMCs or T cells enriched from blood (not recorded which). The receptors stem from a woman in her forties who had recovered from COVID-19.

The chain couples TRBV23-1 to TRBJ1-1; the match to TRBD1 covers 7 bases. TRBV23-1 is classed as an ORF, of uncertain function. Trimming removed 2 bases from V and 0 bases from J; junction bases left unmatched: 9. The CDR3 is 17 residues long. The CDR3, as DNA: TGCGCCAGCAGTCAAGATGAGGCAGGGGGGCTGAACACTGAAGCTTTCTTT. Residues: CASSQDEAGGLNTEAFF.

The chain uses TRBV4-3 and TRBJ2-1; 8 bases are a match to TRBD2. Germline assignment: CDR1 LGHNA and CDR2 YSLEER. CDR3 length equals 16 residues. J lost 1 base, V lost 3 bases, and 5 bases had no gene match. As DNA, the CDR3 is TGCGCCAGCAGCCAGTCAGCGGGGGTGTCCTACAATGAGCAGTTCTTC. Amino acids: CASSQSAGVSYNEQFF.

This chain joins TRBV7-2 and TRBJ2-7, with 12 bases lining up with TRBD2. The CDR3 runs 16 residues. V lost 3 bases to trimming and J lost 6 bases; unmatched junction nucleotides: 9. The germline V gene has CDR1 SGHTA and CDR2 FQGNSA. The CDR3 nucleotides are TGTGCCAGCAGCTTGAGTCTAGCGGGAGGGCCTGCCGAGCAGTACTTC. Translating gives CASSLSLAGGPAEQYF.

Only one count was recorded for this clone. The chain is built from TRBV6-2 or TRBV6-3 and TRBJ2-7, with 11 nucleotides matching TRBD2. Germline V gives CDR1 MNHEY, CDR2 SVGEGT. The junction had 9 bases not matched to a gene; V was cut back by 2 bases and J by 3 bases. The CDR3 contains 17 residues. CDR3 sequence (DNA): TGTGCCAGCAGTTACCCGACTAGCGGGGAGTTCCGCTACGAGCAGTACTTC. Translation gives CASSYPTSGEFRYEQYF.

The chain is built from TRBV13 and TRBJ2-7, with 14 positions matching TRBD2. V shed 4 bases and J 5 bases; nucleotides not matched to a gene: 13. The CDR3 length is 18 residues. The germline CDR1 and CDR2 sequences are PRHDT and FYEKMQ (reference sequence). CDR3 in DNA: TGTGCCAGCAGCTCAGGGGCGACTAGCGGGAGGGCCGGGGACGAGCAGTACTTC. Translation gives CASSSGATSGRAGDEQYF.

The CDR3 DNA reads TGTGCCTGGAGTGTATCCCCTGTGGGCGGGAGGGCCCGAGAGCAGTACTTC. It encodes CAWSVSPVGGRAREQYF. V gene TRBV30 combines with J gene TRBJ2-7; 9 bases are shared with TRBD2. Germline assignment: CDR1 GTSNPN and CDR2 SVGIG (reference sequence). V gave up 0 bases and J gave up 7 bases; unmatched junction bases: 16. The CDR3 loop spans 17 amino acids.

The V call is TRBV5-1, the J call TRBJ2-3, with 8 bases fitting TRBD2. This CDR3 has 16 amino acids. Germline assignment: CDR1 SGHRS and CDR2 YFSETQ. Trimming at V came to 4 bases and at J to 1 base, leaving 8 bases not matched to a gene. The CDR3 spells CASSQKREWGTDTQYF. CDR3 DNA sequence: TGCGCCAGCAGCCAGAAGCGGGAGTGGGGCACAGATACGCAGTATTTT.

V usage is TRBV15 and J usage is TRBJ2-3, with 12 bases aligning to TRBD2. V lost 5 bases and J lost 2; bases outside the gene matches: 14. CDR1 is LNHNV and CDR2 is YYDKDF in the germline V gene (reference sequence). The CDR3 has 19 amino acids. The CDR3 reads CATSSRLAGGPPLTDTQYF. The CDR3, as DNA: TGTGCCACCAGCTCCCGGCTAGCGGGAGGGCCTCCCCTCACAGATACGCAGTATTTT.

The rearrangement joins TRBV19 to TRBJ1-2; 8 nucleotides agree with TRBD1. Germline trimming cut 8 bases from V and 7 bases from J; bases unmatched to any gene: 12. The germline V gene has CDR1 LNHDA and CDR2 SQIVND (reference sequence). This CDR3 contains 14 residues. The chain's CDR3 is CASAPGTGPRGYTF. The CDR3 DNA reads as TGTGCCAGTGCCCCCGGGACAGGCCCTCGTGGCTACACCTTC.

The CDR3 spells CASSQGLAGGTGELFF. The CDR3, as DNA: TGCGCCAGCAGCCAGGGACTAGCGGGAGGAACCGGGGAGCTGTTTTTT. The chain uses TRBV4-1 and TRBJ2-2; 15 bases line up with TRBD2. Germline-derived CDR1 and CDR2 are MGHRA and YSYEKL. The CDR3 runs 16 residues. After removal of 3 bases from V and 5 bases from J, the junction contained 1 base not matched to a gene.

The chain couples TRBV29-1 to TRBJ2-3, with 7 bases lining up with TRBD2. After removal of 3 bases from V and 1 base from J, the junction contained 4 bases not matched to a gene. The CDR3 runs 14 residues. From germline, CDR1 is SQVTM and CDR2 ANQGSEA. In DNA form, the CDR3 reads TGCAGCGTTGAGGTCGCGGGAGGCACAGATACGCAGTATTTT. Amino acid sequence: CSVEVAGGTDTQYF.

CDR3 loop: CAISEGTVATNEKLFF. In nucleotides, the CDR3 is TGTGCCATCAGCGAAGGGACAGTTGCAACTAATGAAAAACTGTTTTTT. This chain joins TRBV10-3 and TRBJ1-4; 7 positions match TRBD1. This CDR3 spans 16 amino acids. CDR1 is ENHRY, CDR2 SYGVKD, per germline. V shed 6 bases, J shed 0 bases, and the junction held 7 bases outside the gene matches.

The chain employs TRBV2 and TRBJ1-2; tentative D call: TRBD1 (5 bases). V was shortened by 2 bases and J by 6 bases, with 13 bases between the two germline ends. In germline, CDR1 is SNHLY, CDR2 FYNNEI. CDR3 length: 14 residues. CDR3 region: CASSESPQGDGYTF. The CDR3 region has the DNA TGTGCCAGCAGTGAATCCCCGCAGGGTGATGGCTACACCTTC.

V usage is TRBV2 and J usage is TRBJ2-5; D perhaps matches TRBD1 (5 bases). Trimming cost V 5 bases and J 0 bases, with 10 bases left between them. Per germline, CDR1 SNHLY and CDR2 FYNNEI. The CDR3 has 14 residues. CDR3 region: CASSQGHYQETQYF. The CDR3 coding sequence is TGTGCCAGCAGTCAAGGACACTACCAAGAGACCCAGTACTTC.

The CDR3 DNA reads TGCGCCAGCAGCTTGATAGCGGGAGGGCCGGGGTACAATGAGCAGTTCTTC. It yields the protein CASSLIAGGPGYNEQFF. The rearrangement uses TRBV5-1 and TRBJ2-1; the match to TRBD2 covers 11 bases. This CDR3 spans 17 amino acids. Germline CDR1 and CDR2: SGHRS and YFSETQ. V lost 1 base, J lost 4 bases, and 7 bases stayed unmatched.

The chain recombines TRBV11-2 with TRBJ2-4; D perhaps matches TRBD2 (6 bases). Trimming removed 5 bases from V and 11 bases from J, with 16 bases in between. The CDR3 runs to 13 residues. Germline values: CDR1 SGHAT, CDR2 FQNNGV. In nucleotides, the CDR3 is TGTGCCAGCAGCCTTGGGACTTTTAGCCTTCAGTACTTC. It codes for CASSLGTFSLQYF.

The chain carries TRBV11-2 and TRBJ2-1; D not certain. Germline V gives CDR1 SGHAT, CDR2 FQNNGV. Trimming removed 8 bases from V and 2 bases from J, with 13 bases in between. This CDR3 region has 14 residues. The CDR3 region has the DNA TGTGCCAGCTCTAGGAGTCCGGCCTACAATGAGCAGTTCTTC. Its protein product is CASSRSPAYNEQFF.

V gene TRBV6-6 combines with J gene TRBJ2-2, with D possibly being TRBD1 (6 bases). V was clipped by 8 bases and J by 7 bases, with 14 bases between them. Per the germline V gene, CDR1 is MNHNY and CDR2 is SVGAGI (reference sequence). The CDR3 has 13 residues. The CDR3 DNA reads as TGTGCCAGCGCGCCCATCAGGGGCGGGGAGCTGTTTTTT. The encoded protein is CASAPIRGGELFF.